This T cell receptor (beta chain) comes out of a study of graft-versus-host responses after intestinal transplantation. The repertoire was sequenced with immunoSEQ multiplex PCR; TCRdb's copy has only in-frame clones and lacks some. This sample has some 86,000 clones, with roughly nine tenths found just once. Turning to this clone: Its antigen is as yet unknown.

Germline loops: CDR1 SNHLY, CDR2 FYNNEI. V gave up 10 bases and J gave up 3 bases; unmatched junction bases: 10. The CDR3 has 15 residues. The chain recombines TRBV2 with TRBJ1-4, with 8 positions matching TRBD1. Sequencing was performed on unstimulated CD4+ T cells sorted from spleen or lymph node cells, taken before transplant. This clonotype originated in a human donor who was the organ donor for an intestinal transplant. The chain's CDR3 is CAIRTGRRANEKLFF. The CDR3 nucleotides read TGTGCCATAAGGACAGGGAGGAGGGCTAATGAAAAACTGTTTTTT.